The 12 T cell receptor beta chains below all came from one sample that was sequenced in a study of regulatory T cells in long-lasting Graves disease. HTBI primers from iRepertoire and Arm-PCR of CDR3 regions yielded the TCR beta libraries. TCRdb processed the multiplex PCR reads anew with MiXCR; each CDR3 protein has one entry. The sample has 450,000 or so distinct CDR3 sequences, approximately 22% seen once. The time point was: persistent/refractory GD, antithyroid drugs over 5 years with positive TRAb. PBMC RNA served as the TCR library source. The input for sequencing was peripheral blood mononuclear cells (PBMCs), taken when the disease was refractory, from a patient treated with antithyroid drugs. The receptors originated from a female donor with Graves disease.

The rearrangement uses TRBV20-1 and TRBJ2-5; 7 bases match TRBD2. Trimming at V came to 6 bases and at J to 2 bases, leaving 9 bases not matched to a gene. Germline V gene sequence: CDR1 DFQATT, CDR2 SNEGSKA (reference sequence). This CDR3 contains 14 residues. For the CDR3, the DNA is TGCAGTGCCATACTGACGGGGGGTCAAGAGACCCAGTACTTC. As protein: CSAILTGGQETQYF.

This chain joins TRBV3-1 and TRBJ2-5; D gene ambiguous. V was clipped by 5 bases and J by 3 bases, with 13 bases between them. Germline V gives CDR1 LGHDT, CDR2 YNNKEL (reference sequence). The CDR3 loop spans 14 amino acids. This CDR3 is CASSDPPGEETQYF. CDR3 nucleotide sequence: TGTGCCAGCAGCGACCCCCCGGGCGAAGAGACCCAGTACTTC.

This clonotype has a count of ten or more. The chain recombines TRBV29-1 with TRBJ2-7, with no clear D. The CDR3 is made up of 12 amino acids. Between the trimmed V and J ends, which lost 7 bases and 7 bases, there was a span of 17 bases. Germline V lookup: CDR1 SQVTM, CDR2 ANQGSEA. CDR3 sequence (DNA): TGCAGCGCCGTCCCTGGGAACCGGGAGCAGTACTTC. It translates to CSAVPGNREQYF.

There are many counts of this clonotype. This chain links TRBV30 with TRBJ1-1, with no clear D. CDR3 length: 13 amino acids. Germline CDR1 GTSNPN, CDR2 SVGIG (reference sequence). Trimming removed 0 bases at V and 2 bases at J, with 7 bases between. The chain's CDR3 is CAWSVVGNTEAFF. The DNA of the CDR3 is TGTGCCTGGAGTGTAGTGGGCAACACTGAAGCTTTCTTT.

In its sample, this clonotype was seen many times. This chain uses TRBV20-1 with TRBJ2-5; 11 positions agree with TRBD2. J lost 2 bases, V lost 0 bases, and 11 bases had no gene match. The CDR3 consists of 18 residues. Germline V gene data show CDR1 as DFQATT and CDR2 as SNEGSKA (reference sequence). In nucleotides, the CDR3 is TGCAGTGCTAGAGATTTAAGTCGGCGACTAGCGGGGCAAGAGACCCAGTACTTC. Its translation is CSARDLSRRLAGQETQYF.

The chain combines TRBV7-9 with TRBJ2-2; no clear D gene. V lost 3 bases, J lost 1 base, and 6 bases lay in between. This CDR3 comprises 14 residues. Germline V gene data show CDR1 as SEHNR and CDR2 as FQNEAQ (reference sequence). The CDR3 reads CASSFNRNTGELFF. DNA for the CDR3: TGTGCCAGCAGCTTCAACAGGAACACCGGGGAGCTGTTTTTT.

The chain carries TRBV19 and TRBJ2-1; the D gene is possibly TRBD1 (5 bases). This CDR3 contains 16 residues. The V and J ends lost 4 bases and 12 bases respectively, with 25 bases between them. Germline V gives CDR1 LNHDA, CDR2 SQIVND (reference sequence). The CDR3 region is CASSTSLGQGPSGQFF. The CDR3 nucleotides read TGTGCCAGTAGTACCTCCTTGGGGCAGGGCCCGTCGGGGCAGTTCTTC.

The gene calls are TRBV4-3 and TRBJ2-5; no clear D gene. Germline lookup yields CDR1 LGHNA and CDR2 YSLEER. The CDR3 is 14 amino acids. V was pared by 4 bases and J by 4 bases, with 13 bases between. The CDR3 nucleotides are TGCGCCAGCAGCCCTACCAGTTCAGGAGAGACCCAGTACTTC. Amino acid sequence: CASSPTSSGETQYF.

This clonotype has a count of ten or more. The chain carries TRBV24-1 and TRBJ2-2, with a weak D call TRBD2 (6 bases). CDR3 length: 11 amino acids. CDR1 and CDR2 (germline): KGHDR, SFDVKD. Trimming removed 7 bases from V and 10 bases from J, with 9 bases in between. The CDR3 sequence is CATRGGEELFF. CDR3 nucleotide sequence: TGTGCCACCAGGGGAGGAGAGGAGCTGTTTTTT.

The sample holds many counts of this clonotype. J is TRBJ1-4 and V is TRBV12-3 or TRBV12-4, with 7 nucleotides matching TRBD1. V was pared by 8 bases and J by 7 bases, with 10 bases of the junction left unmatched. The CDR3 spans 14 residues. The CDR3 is CASGSTGEGEKLFF. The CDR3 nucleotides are TGTGCCAGCGGGAGTACAGGGGAGGGTGAAAAACTGTTTTTT.

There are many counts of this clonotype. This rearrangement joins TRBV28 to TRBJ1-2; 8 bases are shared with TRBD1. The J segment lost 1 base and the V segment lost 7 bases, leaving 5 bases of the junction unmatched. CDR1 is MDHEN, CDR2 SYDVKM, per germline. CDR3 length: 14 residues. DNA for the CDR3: TGTGCCAGCACCCCGGACAGGGATAACTATGGCTACACCTTC. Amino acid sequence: CASTPDRDNYGYTF.

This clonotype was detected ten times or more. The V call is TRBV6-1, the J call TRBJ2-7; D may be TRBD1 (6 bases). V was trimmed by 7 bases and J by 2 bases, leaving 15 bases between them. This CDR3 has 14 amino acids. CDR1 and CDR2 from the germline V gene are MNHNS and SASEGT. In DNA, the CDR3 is TGTGCCAGCACCCTACGACAGGCCCCCTACGAGCAGTACTTC. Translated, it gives CASTLRQAPYEQYF.